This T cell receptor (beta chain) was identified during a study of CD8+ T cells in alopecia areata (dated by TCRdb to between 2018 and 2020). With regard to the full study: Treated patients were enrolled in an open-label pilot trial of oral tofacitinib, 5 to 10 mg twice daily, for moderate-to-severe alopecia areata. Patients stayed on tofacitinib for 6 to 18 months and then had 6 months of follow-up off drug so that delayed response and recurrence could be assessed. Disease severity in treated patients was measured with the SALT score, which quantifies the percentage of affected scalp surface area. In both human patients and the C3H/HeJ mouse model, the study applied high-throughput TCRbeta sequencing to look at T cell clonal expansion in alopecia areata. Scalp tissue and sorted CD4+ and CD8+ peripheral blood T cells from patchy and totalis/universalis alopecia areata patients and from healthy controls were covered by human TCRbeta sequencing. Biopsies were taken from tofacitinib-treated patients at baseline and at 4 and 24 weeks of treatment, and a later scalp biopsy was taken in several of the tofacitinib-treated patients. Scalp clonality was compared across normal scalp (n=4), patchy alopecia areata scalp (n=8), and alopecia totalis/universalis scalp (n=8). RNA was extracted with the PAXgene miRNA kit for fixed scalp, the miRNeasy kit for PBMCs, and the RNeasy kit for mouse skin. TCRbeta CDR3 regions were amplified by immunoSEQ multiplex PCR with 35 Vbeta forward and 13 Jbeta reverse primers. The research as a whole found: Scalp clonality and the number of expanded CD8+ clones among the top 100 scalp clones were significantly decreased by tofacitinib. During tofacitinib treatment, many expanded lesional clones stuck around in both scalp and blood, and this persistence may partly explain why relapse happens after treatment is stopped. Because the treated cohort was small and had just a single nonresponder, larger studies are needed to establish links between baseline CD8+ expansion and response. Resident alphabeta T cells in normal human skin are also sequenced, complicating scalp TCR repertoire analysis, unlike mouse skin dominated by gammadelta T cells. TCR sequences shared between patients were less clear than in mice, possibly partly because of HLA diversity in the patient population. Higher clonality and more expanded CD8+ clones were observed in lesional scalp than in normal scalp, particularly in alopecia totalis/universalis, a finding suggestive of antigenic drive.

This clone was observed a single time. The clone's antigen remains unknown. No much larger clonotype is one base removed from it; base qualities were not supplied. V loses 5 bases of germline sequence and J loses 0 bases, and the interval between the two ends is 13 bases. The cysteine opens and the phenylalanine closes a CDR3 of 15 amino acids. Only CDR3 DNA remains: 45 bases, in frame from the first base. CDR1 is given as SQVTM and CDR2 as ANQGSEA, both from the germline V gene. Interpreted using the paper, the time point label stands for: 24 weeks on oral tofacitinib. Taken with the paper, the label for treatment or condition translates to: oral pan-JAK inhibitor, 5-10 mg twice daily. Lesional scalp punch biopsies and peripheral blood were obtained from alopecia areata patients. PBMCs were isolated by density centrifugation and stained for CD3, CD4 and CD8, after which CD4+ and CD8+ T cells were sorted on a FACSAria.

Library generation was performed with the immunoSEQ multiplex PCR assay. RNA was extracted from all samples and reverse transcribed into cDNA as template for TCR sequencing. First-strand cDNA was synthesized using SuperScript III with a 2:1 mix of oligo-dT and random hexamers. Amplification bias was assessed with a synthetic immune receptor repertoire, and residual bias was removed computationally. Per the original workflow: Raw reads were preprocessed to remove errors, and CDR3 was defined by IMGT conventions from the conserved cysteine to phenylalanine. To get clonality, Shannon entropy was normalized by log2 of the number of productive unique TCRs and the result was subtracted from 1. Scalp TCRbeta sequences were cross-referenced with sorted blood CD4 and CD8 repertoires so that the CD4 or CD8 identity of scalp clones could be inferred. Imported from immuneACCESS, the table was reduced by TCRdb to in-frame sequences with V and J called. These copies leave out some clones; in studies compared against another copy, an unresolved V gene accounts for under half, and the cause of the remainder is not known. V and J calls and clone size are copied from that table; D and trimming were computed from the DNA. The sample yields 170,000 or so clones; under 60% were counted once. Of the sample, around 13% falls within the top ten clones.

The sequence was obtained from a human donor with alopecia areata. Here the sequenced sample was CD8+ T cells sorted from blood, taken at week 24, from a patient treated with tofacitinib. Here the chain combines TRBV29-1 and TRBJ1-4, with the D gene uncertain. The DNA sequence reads TGCAGCGTTTACGGGTCTGTTGCAACTAATGAAAAACTGTTTTTT. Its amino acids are CSVYGSVATNEKLFF.